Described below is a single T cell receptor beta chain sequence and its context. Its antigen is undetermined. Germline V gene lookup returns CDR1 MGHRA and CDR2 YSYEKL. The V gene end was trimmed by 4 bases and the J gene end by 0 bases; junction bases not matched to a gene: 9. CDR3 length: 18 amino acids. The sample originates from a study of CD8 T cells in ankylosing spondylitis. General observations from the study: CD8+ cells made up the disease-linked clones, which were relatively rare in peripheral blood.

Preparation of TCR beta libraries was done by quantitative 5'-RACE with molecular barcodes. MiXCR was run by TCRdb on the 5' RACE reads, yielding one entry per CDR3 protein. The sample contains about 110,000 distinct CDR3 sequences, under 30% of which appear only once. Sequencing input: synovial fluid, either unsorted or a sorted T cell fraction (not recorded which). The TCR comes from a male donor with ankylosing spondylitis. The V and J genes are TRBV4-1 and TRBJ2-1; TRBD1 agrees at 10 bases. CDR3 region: CASSLRDRGVGSYNEQFF. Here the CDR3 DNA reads TGCGCCAGCAGCCTTCGGGACAGGGGAGTGGGCTCCTACAATGAGCAGTTCTTC.